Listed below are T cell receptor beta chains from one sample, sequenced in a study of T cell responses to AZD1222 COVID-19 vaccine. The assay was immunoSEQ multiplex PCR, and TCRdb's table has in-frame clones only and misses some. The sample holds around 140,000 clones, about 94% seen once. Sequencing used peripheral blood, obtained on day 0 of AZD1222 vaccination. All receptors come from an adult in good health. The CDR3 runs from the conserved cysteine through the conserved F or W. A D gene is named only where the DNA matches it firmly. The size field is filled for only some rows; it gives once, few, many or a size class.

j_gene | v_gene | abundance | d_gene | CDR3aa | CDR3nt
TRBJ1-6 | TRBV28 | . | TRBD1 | CASRSLGTGIYNSPLHF | TGTGCCAGCAGGAGCCTCGGGACAGGAATCTATAATTCACCCCTCCACTTT
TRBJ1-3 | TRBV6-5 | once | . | CASSPSYIGNTIYF | TGTGCCAGCAGTCCCTCCTACATTGGAAACACCATATATTTT
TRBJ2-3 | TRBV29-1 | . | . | CSVEDGADTQYF | TGCAGCGTTGAAGATGGGGCAGATACGCAGTATTTT
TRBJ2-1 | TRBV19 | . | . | CASSSSPSSSYNEQFF | TGTGCCAGTAGTTCATCCCCTTCGAGCTCCTACAATGAGCAGTTCTTC
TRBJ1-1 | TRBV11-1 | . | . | CASSLASFFGQGVEAFF | TGTGCCAGCAGCTTAGCGTCTTTTTTCGGGCAGGGAGTTGAAGCTTTCTTT
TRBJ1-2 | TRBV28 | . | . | CASSFQGNYGYTF | TGTGCCAGCAGTTTCCAGGGGAACTATGGCTACACCTTC
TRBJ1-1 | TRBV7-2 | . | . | CASSLAGIREMNTEAFF | TGTGCCAGCAGCTTAGCGGGAATCCGGGAAATGAACACTGAAGCTTTCTTT
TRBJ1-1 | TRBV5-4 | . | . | CASSLVAKRVNTEAFF | TGTGCCAGCAGCTTGGTGGCAAAGAGGGTGAACACTGAAGCTTTCTTT
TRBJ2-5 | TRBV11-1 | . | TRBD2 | CASSQTSGETQYF | TGTGCCAGCAGCCAGACTAGCGGGGAGACCCAGTACTTC
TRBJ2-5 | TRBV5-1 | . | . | CASSLISGEGQETQYF | TGCGCCAGCAGCTTAATTAGCGGTGAGGGGCAAGAGACCCAGTACTTC
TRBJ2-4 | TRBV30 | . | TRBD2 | CAWSESGSFLHF | TGTGCCTGGAGCGAAAGCGGGAGCTTTCTTCACTTC
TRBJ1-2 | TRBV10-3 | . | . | CAISAQRGGTSYGYTF | TGTGCCATCAGTGCCCAACGCGGGGGAACCTCATATGGCTACACCTTC
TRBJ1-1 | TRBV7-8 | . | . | CASSLVMGTEAFF | TGTGCCAGCAGCTTAGTCATGGGCACTGAAGCTTTCTTT
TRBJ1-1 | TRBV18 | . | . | CASSPPVDLNTEAFF | TGTGCCAGCTCACCACCGGTAGACTTGAACACTGAAGCTTTCTTT
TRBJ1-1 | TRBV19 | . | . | CASSIHQGDTEAFF | TGTGCCAGTAGTATTCATCAAGGGGACACTGAAGCTTTCTTT
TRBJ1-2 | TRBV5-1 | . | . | CASSLVGTRLSLYGYTF | TGCGCCAGCAGCTTGGTAGGGACAAGACTTTCCTTGTATGGCTACACCTTC
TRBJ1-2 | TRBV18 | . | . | CASSPREANYGYTF | TGTGCCAGCTCACCGAGGGAGGCTAACTATGGCTACACCTTC
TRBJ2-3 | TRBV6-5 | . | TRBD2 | CASSYGVAGDTDTQYF | TGTGCCAGCAGTTACGGGGTAGCGGGAGACACAGATACGCAGTATTTT
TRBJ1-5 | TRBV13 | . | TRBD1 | CASSLKGQGSGNQPQHF | TGTGCCAGCAGCTTAAAGGGACAGGGGTCGGGCAATCAGCCCCAGCATTTT
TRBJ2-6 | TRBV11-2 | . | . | CASSLDYTSGANVLTF | TGTGCCAGCAGCTTAGATTATACCTCTGGGGCCAACGTCCTGACTTTC
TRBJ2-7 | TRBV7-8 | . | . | CASSFHRAREQYF | TGTGCCAGCAGCTTCCACCGGGCTCGGGAGCAGTACTTC
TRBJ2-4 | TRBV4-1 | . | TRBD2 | CASSPLKREGGNIQYF | TGCGCCAGCAGCCCACTCAAACGGGAGGGCGGAAACATTCAGTACTTC
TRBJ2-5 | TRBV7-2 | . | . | CASSLDLLETQYF | TGTGCCAGCAGCTTAGACTTGTTAGAGACCCAGTACTTC
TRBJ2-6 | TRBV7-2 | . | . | CASSLFVRTANVLTF | TGTGCCAGCAGCTTATTCGTCCGGACCGCCAACGTCCTGACTTTC
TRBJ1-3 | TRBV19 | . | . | CASSTSGESGNTIYF | TGTGCCAGTAGCACTTCAGGGGAATCTGGAAACACCATATATTTT
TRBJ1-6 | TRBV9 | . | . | CASSPWGVLGPLHF | TGTGCCAGCAGCCCCTGGGGCGTCTTGGGCCCCCTCCACTTT
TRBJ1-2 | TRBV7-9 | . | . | CASSQGTYYGYTF | TGTGCCAGCAGCCAGGGGACGTACTATGGCTACACCTTC